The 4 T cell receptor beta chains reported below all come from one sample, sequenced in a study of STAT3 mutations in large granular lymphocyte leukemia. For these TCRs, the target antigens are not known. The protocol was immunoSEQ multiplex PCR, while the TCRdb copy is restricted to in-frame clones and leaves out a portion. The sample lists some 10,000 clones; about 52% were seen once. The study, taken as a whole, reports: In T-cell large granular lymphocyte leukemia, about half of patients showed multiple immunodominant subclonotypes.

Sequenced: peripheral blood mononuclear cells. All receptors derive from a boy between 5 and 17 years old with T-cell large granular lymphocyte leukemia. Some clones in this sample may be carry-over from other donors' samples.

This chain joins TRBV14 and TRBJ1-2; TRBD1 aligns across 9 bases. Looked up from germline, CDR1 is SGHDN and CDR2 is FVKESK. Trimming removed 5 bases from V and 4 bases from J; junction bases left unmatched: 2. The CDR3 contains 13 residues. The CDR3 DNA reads TGTGCCAGCAGCGACAGGGGGTCCTATGGCTACACCTTC. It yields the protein CASSDRGSYGYTF.

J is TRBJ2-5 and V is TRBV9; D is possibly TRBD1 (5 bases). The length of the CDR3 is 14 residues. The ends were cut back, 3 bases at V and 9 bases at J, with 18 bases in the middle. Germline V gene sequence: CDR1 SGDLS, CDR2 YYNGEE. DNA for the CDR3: TGTGCCAGCAGCGCCTCCGACAGACGTGGGGCCCAGTACTTC. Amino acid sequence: CASSASDRRGAQYF.

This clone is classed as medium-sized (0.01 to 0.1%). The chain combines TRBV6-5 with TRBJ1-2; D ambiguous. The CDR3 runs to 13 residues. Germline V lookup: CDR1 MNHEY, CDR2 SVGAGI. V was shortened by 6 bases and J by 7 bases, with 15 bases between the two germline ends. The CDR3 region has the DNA TGTGCCAGCAGACCCCAAGGATGGAGTGGCTACACCTTC. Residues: CASRPQGWSGYTF.

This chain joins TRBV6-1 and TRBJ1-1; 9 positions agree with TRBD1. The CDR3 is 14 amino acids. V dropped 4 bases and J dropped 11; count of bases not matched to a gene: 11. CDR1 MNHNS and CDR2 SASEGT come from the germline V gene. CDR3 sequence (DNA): TGTGCCAGCAGTGGGGGGACAGGGCCATGGCCCGCTTTCTTT. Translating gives CASSGGTGPWPAFF.